Following are 32 T cell receptor beta chains from one sample sequenced in a study of cytomegalovirus exposure and HLA in healthy donors. The primer mix had 60 Vbeta and 13 Jbeta primers. Sequenced by immunoSEQ multiplex PCR; TCRdb stores in-frame clones only, minus some. The top ten hold 2.8% of the sample, which has about 140,000 clones, around 76% seen once. Sequenced sample: PBMCs. These receptor sequences come from a male donor in good health and CMV-seronegative.

V is TRBV13 and J is TRBJ1-1, with D maybe TRBD1 (5 bases). The ends were cut back, 2 bases at V and 0 bases at J, with 10 bases in the middle. Germline V gene data show CDR1 as PRHDT and CDR2 as FYEKMQ (reference sequence). There are 15 residues in the CDR3. DNA of the CDR3: TGTGCCAGCAGCTTACAGGGTCTTATGAACACTGAAGCTTTCTTT. It yields the protein CASSLQGLMNTEAFF. Filled out from reference TRBV13 and TRBJ1-1, the complete variable domain reads AAGVIQSPRHLIKEKRETATLKCYPIPRHDTVYWYQQGPGQDPQFLISFYEKMQSDKGSIPDRFSAQQFSDYHSELNMSSLELGDSALYFCASSLQGLMNTEAFFGQGTRLTVV.

The CDR3 is CASSPYQARAGTGGSPLHF. The CDR3 DNA sequence: TGTGCCAGCAGCCCGTACCAAGCTCGCGCCGGGACCGGGGGTTCACCCCTCCACTTT. The chain uses TRBV7-9 and TRBJ1-6; D may be TRBD1 (5 bases). Trimming took off 5 bases at V and 9 bases at J, with 29 bases between the two ends. The CDR3 has 19 residues. CDR1 and CDR2 (germline): SEHNR, FQNEAQ (reference sequence).

The CDR3 nucleotides are TGTGCCAGCAGTGAGAGCGGTATTCATGAAAAACTGTTTTTT. Its protein product is CASSESGIHEKLFF. The chain uses TRBV25-1 and TRBJ1-4, with D unclear. The CDR3 is 14 residues long. CDR1 and CDR2 (germline): MGHDK, SYGVNS. V was pared by 3 bases and J by 6 bases, with 11 bases between.

The rearrangement uses TRBV6-1 and TRBJ2-3; 11 bases are shared with TRBD2. After removal of 4 bases from V and 2 bases from J, the junction contained 8 bases not matched to a gene. Germline V gives CDR1 MNHNS, CDR2 SASEGT. This CDR3 region has 17 residues. CDR3 DNA: TGTGCCAGCAGTGGGGGGGGACTAGCGGAGAACACAGATACGCAGTATTTT. This codes for CASSGGGLAENTDTQYF.

The chain combines TRBV18 with TRBJ1-5; D unclear. The CDR3 is 17 amino acids. Germline CDR1 and CDR2: KGHSH and LQKENI. Between the trimmed V and J ends, which lost 5 bases and 3 bases, there was a span of 20 bases. The chain's CDR3 is CASSSLATDVANQPQHF. CDR3 coding DNA: TGTGCCAGCTCATCGCTCGCTACAGACGTTGCCAATCAGCCCCAGCATTTT.

In nucleotides, the CDR3 is TGTGCCAGCAGCTTAGGAGTGCAGGGAATGGATGGCTACACCTTC. Encoded protein: CASSLGVQGMDGYTF. The V gene is TRBV13, the J gene TRBJ1-2; D is possibly TRBD1 (5 bases). CDR3 length: 15 amino acids. Germline V gives CDR1 PRHDT, CDR2 FYEKMQ (reference sequence). Trimming stripped 0 bases from V and 6 bases from J, with 14 bases between.

This sequence joins TRBV7-9 and TRBJ1-2; D is uncertain. Germline-derived CDR1 and CDR2 are SEHNR and FQNEAQ (reference sequence). This CDR3 is built from 15 residues. Trimming took 0 bases from V and 4 from J, leaving 12 bases between them. In DNA form, the CDR3 reads TGTGCCAGCAGCTTAGCGCGATCTTCCTCCTATGGCTACACCTTC. It is translated as CASSLARSSSYGYTF.

Comment on this clone: Different DNA sequences within this sample yield the same CDR3. V is TRBV5-1 and J is TRBJ2-7, with 9 bases that match TRBD1. With 0 bases clipped from V and 0 bases from J, the junction kept 1 base outside the gene matches. Germline CDR1 is SGHRS and CDR2 is YFSETQ. This CDR3 has 15 residues. CDR3 in amino acids: CASSLAGQGSYEQYF. In DNA form, the CDR3 reads TGCGCCAGCAGCTTGGCGGGACAGGGCTCCTACGAGCAGTACTTC.

This rearrangement joins TRBV5-1 to TRBJ2-7; 7 bases line up with TRBD2. The junction had 7 bases not matched to a gene; V was cut back by 0 bases and J by 1 base. The CDR3 consists of 16 residues. CDR1 and CDR2 from the germline V gene are SGHRS and YFSETQ. The CDR3 is CASSLGASGVSYEQYF. The CDR3, as DNA: TGCGCCAGCAGCTTGGGTGCCAGCGGGGTTTCCTACGAGCAGTACTTC. The whole variable domain, filled in from reference TRBV5-1 and TRBJ2-7, reads KAGVTQTPRYLIKTRGQQVTLSCSPISGHRSVSWYQQTPGQGLQFLFEYFSETQRNKGNFPGRFSGRQFSNSRSEMNVSTLELGDSALYLCASSLGASGVSYEQYFGPGTRLTVT.

This clone has a single count. The rearrangement joins TRBV7-3 to TRBJ2-2; 10 nucleotides line up with TRBD1. Germline V gene lookup returns CDR1 SGHTA and CDR2 FQGTGA. After removal of 7 bases from V and 5 bases from J, the junction contained 7 bases not matched to a gene. The CDR3 length is 15 residues. The CDR3 is CASKGWTGGTGELFF. CDR3 coding DNA: TGTGCCAGCAAGGGGTGGACAGGGGGAACCGGGGAGCTGTTTTTT.

The rearrangement links TRBV28 to TRBJ1-2, with no clear D. V was pared by 4 bases and J by 2 bases, with 11 bases between. The V gene's germline CDR1 is MDHEN and CDR2 SYDVKM. The CDR3 consists of 14 residues. The CDR3 DNA reads as TGTGCCAGCAGTTCCCCCGGGAGAAACTATGGCTACACCTTC. It codes for CASSSPGRNYGYTF.

The chain couples TRBV30 to TRBJ2-3, with 14 positions matching TRBD2. Trimming at V came to 1 base and at J to 1 base, leaving 1 base not matched to a gene. This CDR3 comprises 16 residues. Germline V gene lookup returns CDR1 GTSNPN and CDR2 SVGIG (reference sequence). The CDR3 bases are TGTGCCTGGAGTGGGGGACTAGCGGGGGGCACAGATACGCAGTATTTT. It translates to CAWSGGLAGGTDTQYF.

The chain employs TRBV7-2 and TRBJ2-5; D uncertain. Trimming pared 3 bases from V and 6 bases from J, leaving 5 bases between. Germline assignment: CDR1 SGHTA and CDR2 FQGNSA. The CDR3 has 11 residues. The CDR3 DNA reads as TGTGCCAGCAGCTTTCTACAGACCCAGTACTTC. Its translation is CASSFLQTQYF. The variable domain in full, with the rest retrieved from reference TRBV7-2 and TRBJ2-5, is GAGVSQSPSNKVTEKGKDVELRCDPISGHTALYWYRQSLGQGLEFLIYFQGNSAPDKSGLPSDRFSAERTGGSVSTLTIQRTQQEDSAVYLCASSFLQTQYFGPGTRLLVL.

The rearrangement links TRBV6-5 to TRBJ1-1; D gene ambiguous. The CDR3 consists of 15 residues. Per the germline V gene, CDR1 is MNHEY and CDR2 is SVGAGI. The V and J ends lost 8 bases and 1 base respectively, with 17 bases between them. The CDR3 loop reads CASLVSLGSNTEAFF. The CDR3 DNA reads as TGTGCCAGCCTTGTAAGTCTCGGGTCGAACACTGAAGCTTTCTTT.

In its sample, this clone was seen once. V is TRBV9 and J is TRBJ1-2; D perhaps matches TRBD1 (5 bases). Per germline, CDR1 SGDLS and CDR2 YYNGEE. The V and J ends lost 0 bases and 8 bases respectively, with 14 bases between them. The CDR3 is 14 residues long. The CDR3 is CASSVAQGALGYTF. The CDR3 DNA reads TGTGCCAGCAGCGTAGCGCAAGGGGCTCTCGGCTACACCTTC.

The chain couples TRBV19 to TRBJ1-1; D may be TRBD1 (5 bases). CDR3 length equals 17 residues. Deletions cut 8 bases from V and 0 bases from J, with 22 bases between. From germline, CDR1 is LNHDA and CDR2 SQIVND (reference sequence). In DNA form, the CDR3 reads TGTGCCAGTGGACCAGGGCCCCTTATCGTTATGAACACTGAAGCTTTCTTT. Its protein is CASGPGPLIVMNTEAFF.

The J gene is TRBJ2-7, the V gene TRBV7-8; D is ambiguous. V lost 6 bases to trimming and J lost 5 bases, with 8 bases between them. Germline loops: CDR1 SGHVS, CDR2 FQNEAQ. The CDR3 sequence is 11 residues long. This CDR3 is CASSNGDEQYF. The CDR3 nucleotides read TGTGCCAGCAGTAACGGTGACGAGCAGTACTTC.

The chain couples TRBV29-1 to TRBJ2-7, with TRBD1 matching 7 bases. CDR1 and CDR2 from the germline V gene are SQVTM and ANQGSEA. J gave up 0 bases and V 7 bases, and 6 bases lay outside the gene matches. The length of the CDR3 is 13 residues. CDR3 nucleotides: TGCAGCGCCTTACAGGGGAGCTCCTACGAGCAGTACTTC. Translating gives CSALQGSSYEQYF.

This chain joins TRBV19 and TRBJ1-1; weak D call: TRBD1 (6 bases). This CDR3 comprises 14 residues. Germline CDR1 reads LNHDA; CDR2 reads SQIVND (reference sequence). With 6 bases removed from V and 1 base from J, the gap between germline ends came to 12 bases. CDR3 residues: CASRLLTGNTEAFF. The CDR3, as DNA: TGTGCCAGTAGGCTGCTGACAGGGAACACTGAAGCTTTCTTT.

The chain carries TRBV19 and TRBJ2-6, with D perhaps TRBD2 (5 bases). V was trimmed by 3 bases and J by 0 bases, leaving 9 bases between them. From germline, CDR1 is LNHDA and CDR2 SQIVND (reference sequence). CDR3 length: 16 amino acids. The CDR3, as DNA: TGTGCCAGTAGTATCCTCGGGATCTCTGGGGCCAACGTCCTGACTTTC. This codes for CASSILGISGANVLTF.

This clone showed up just a few times. The chain recombines TRBV4-1 with TRBJ2-1; D gene unclear. Trimming left V 3 bases short and J 10 bases short, with 13 bases between. Germline V gene sequence: CDR1 MGHRA, CDR2 YSYEKL. This CDR3 comprises 13 residues. As DNA, the CDR3 is TGCGCCAGCAGCCATGTTTCCCCCTCCGAGCAGTTCTTC. As protein: CASSHVSPSEQFF.

This clone has a handful of counts. The CDR3 is CASSHGGPYNEQFF. The CDR3 DNA reads as TGTGCCAGTAGTCACGGGGGGCCCTACAATGAGCAGTTCTTC. The rearrangement links TRBV19 to TRBJ2-1; D is possibly TRBD2 (7 bases). Trimming cost V 5 bases and J 2 bases, with 10 bases left between them. The CDR3 contains 14 residues. Germline V lookup: CDR1 LNHDA, CDR2 SQIVND (reference sequence).

Only one count was recorded for this clone. V is TRBV7-8 and J is TRBJ2-2; 9 bases are shared with TRBD1. The CDR3 sequence is 16 residues long. V was pared by 4 bases and J by 2 bases, with 5 bases of the junction left unmatched. The V gene's germline CDR1 is SGHVS and CDR2 FQNEAQ. This chain's CDR3 is CASSSGTGRNTGELFF. CDR3 coding DNA: TGTGCCAGCAGCTCCGGGACAGGGCGTAACACCGGGGAGCTGTTTTTT. The complete variable domain, with remaining parts taken from reference TRBV7-8 and TRBJ2-2, reads GAGVSQSPRYKVAKRGQDVALRCDPISGHVSLFWYQQALGQGPEFLTYFQNEAQLDKSGLPSDRFFAERPEGSVSTLKIQRTQQEDSAVYLCASSSGTGRNTGELFFGEGSRLTVL.

This chain uses TRBV5-4 with TRBJ2-5, with 7 bases matching TRBD2. Germline V lookup: CDR1 SGHNT, CDR2 YYREEE (reference sequence). CDR3 size: 16 residues. V shed 0 bases, J shed 4 bases, and the junction held 9 bases outside the gene matches. CDR3: CASSLVGGRRAETQYF. In nucleotides, the CDR3 is TGTGCCAGCAGCTTGGTTGGCGGGAGAAGGGCAGAGACCCAGTACTTC.

J is TRBJ1-2 and V is TRBV19; perhaps TRBD1 as D (5 bases). The V and J ends lost 4 bases and 4 bases respectively, with 19 bases between them. The length of the CDR3 is 16 residues. CDR1 and CDR2 from the germline V gene are LNHDA and SQIVND (reference sequence). CDR3 in DNA: TGTGCCAGTAGTACCCAGGGACTTCTCCCTTTCTATGGCTACACCTTC. This gives the protein CASSTQGLLPFYGYTF.

CDR3 residues: CASSLGPTSGIETQYF. The CDR3 bases are TGTGCCAGCAGCTTAGGTCCGACTAGCGGGATTGAGACCCAGTACTTC. This chain connects TRBV11-2 to TRBJ2-5; 11 bases are shared with TRBD2. Germline V gene sequence: CDR1 SGHAT, CDR2 FQNNGV. Germline trimming cut 1 base from V and 5 bases from J; bases unmatched to any gene: 6. The CDR3 is made up of 16 amino acids.

CDR3 in DNA: TGTGCCAGCAGCCTAGGGAGAGCTACTAACTATGGCTACACCTTC. Encoded protein: CASSLGRATNYGYTF. The chain carries TRBV25-1 and TRBJ1-2; D is unresolved. With 6 bases removed from V and 0 bases from J, the gap between germline ends came to 14 bases. Germline loops: CDR1 MGHDK, CDR2 SYGVNS. This CDR3 has 15 amino acids.

The rearrangement links TRBV4-1 to TRBJ1-6; 7 bases match TRBD1. Trimming took 0 bases from V and 7 from J; bases not matched to a gene: 12. CDR1 MGHRA and CDR2 YSYEKL come from the germline V gene. This CDR3 has 18 amino acids. The CDR3 reads CASSQEVSGQAMNSPLHF. CDR3 sequence (DNA): TGCGCCAGCAGCCAAGAGGTTTCTGGACAGGCGATGAATTCACCCCTCCACTTT.

This clone has a handful of counts. CDR3 region: CASKAGGQYGYTF. CDR3 DNA sequence: TGTGCCAGCAAGGCAGGGGGACAATATGGCTACACCTTC. V and J are TRBV25-1 and TRBJ1-2; 7 nucleotides align to TRBD1. V shed 7 bases and J 5 bases; nucleotides not matched to a gene: 7. Germline values: CDR1 MGHDK, CDR2 SYGVNS. The CDR3 totals 13 residues.

The CDR3 DNA is TGTGCCAGCAGTTTTCTCACAGGGAGTGGCTCTGGCTACACCTTC. It yields the protein CASSFLTGSGSGYTF. The chain joins TRBV28 to TRBJ1-2, with D possibly matching TRBD1 (6 bases). CDR3 size: 15 residues. CDR1 is MDHEN, CDR2 SYDVKM, per germline. Trimming left V 3 bases short and J 7 bases short, with 18 bases between.

The chain links TRBV13 to TRBJ1-2; 8 bases fit TRBD1. In germline, CDR1 is PRHDT, CDR2 FYEKMQ (reference sequence). The CDR3 loop spans 16 amino acids. J was trimmed by 1 base and V by 5 bases; bases with no gene match: 9. The CDR3 is CASSQKTGGHNYGYTF. The CDR3 bases are TGTGCCAGCAGCCAAAAAACAGGGGGGCATAACTATGGCTACACCTTC.

This clone was seen only once. V gene TRBV5-4 combines with J gene TRBJ2-7; D is ambiguous. Germline V gene sequence: CDR1 SGHNT, CDR2 YYREEE (reference sequence). Trimming took 2 bases from V and 7 from J, leaving 19 bases between them. The CDR3 consists of 15 residues. CDR3 amino acids: CASSFATQLGIEQYF. CDR3 bases: TGTGCCAGCAGCTTTGCGACACAGCTTGGAATTGAGCAGTACTTC.